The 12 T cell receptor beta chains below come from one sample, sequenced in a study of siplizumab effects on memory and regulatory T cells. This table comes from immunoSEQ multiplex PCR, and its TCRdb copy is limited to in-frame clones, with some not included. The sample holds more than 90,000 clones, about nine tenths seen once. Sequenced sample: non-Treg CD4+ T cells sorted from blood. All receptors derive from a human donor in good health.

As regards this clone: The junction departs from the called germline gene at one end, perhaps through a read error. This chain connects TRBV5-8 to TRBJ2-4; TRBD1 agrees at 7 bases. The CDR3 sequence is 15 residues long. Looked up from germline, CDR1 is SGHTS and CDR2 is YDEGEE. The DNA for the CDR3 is TGTGCCAGTAGCTGGGCAGGGGGTGTCAAAAACATTCAGTACTTC. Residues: CASSWAGGVKNIQYF. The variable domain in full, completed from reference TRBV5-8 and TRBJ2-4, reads EAGVTQSPTHLIKTRGQQATLRCSPISGHTSVYWYQQALGLGLQFLLWYDEGEERNRGNFPPRFSGRQFPNYSSELNVNALELEDSALYLCASSWAGGVKNIQYFGAGTRLSVL.

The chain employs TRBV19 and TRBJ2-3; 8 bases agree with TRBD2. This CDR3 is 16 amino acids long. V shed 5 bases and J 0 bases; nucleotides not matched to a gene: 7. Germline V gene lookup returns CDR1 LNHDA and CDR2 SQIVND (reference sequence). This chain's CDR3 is CASSVTSGGSTDTQYF. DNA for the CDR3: TGTGCCAGTAGTGTTACCAGCGGGGGAAGCACAGATACGCAGTATTTT.

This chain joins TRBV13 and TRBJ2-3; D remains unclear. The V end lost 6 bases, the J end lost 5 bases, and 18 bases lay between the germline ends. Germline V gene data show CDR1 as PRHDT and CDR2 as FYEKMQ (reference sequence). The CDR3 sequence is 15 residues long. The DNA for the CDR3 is TGTGCCAGCAGTGTGGGTTTATCTACGGGAGATACGCAGTATTTT. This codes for CASSVGLSTGDTQYF.

The CDR3, as DNA: TGTGCCAGTAAACAGGACAGGGCCGGGAGCAATCAGCCCCAGCATTTT. Residues: CASKQDRAGSNQPQHF. The V call is TRBV19, the J call TRBJ1-5; TRBD1 matches 8 bases. CDR1 and CDR2 from the germline V gene are LNHDA and SQIVND (reference sequence). V shed 7 bases and J 1 base; nucleotides not matched to a gene: 9. The CDR3 is made up of 16 amino acids.

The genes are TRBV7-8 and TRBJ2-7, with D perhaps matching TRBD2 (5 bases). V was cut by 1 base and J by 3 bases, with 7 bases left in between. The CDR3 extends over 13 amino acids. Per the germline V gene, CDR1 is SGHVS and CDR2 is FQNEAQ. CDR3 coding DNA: TGTGCCAGCAGCTTAGGGGGAGACTACGAGCAGTACTTC. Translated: CASSLGGDYEQYF.

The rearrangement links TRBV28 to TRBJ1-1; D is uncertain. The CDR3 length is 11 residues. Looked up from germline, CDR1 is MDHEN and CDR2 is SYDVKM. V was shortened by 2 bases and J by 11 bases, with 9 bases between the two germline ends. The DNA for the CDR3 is TGTGCCAGCAGTTTAAGGGTGTTTGCTTTCTTT. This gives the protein CASSLRVFAFF.

The CDR3 spells CASSQRSGTSGSLYEQYF. In DNA, the CDR3 is TGTGCCAGCAGCCAGCGATCCGGGACTAGCGGGAGTTTGTACGAGCAGTACTTC. The rearrangement joins TRBV6-4 to TRBJ2-7; 14 nucleotides agree with TRBD2. This CDR3 is built from 18 residues. Trimming took 6 bases from V and 4 from J; bases not matched to a gene: 14. Germline lookup yields CDR1 MRHNA and CDR2 SNTAGT.

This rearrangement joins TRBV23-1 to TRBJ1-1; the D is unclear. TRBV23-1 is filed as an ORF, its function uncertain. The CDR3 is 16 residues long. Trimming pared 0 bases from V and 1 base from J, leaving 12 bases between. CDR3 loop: CASSQSKRPSNTEAFF. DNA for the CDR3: TGCGCCAGCAGTCAATCCAAGAGACCCTCGAACACTGAAGCTTTCTTT.

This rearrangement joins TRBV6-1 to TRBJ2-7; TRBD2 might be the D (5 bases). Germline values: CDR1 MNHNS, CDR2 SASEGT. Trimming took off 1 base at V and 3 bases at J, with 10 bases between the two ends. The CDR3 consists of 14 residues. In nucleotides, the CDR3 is TGTGCCAGCAGTGAAGTGGATCGGGGCTACGAGCAGTACTTC. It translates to CASSEVDRGYEQYF.

The CDR3 is CASSHRVSNQPQHF. The DNA for the CDR3 is TGCGCCAGCAGCCATAGAGTTAGCAATCAGCCCCAGCATTTT. J is TRBJ1-5 and V is TRBV4-1, with unresolved D. There are 14 residues in the CDR3. Trimming cost V 3 bases and J 0 bases, with 6 bases left between them. CDR1 is MGHRA and CDR2 is YSYEKL in the germline V gene.

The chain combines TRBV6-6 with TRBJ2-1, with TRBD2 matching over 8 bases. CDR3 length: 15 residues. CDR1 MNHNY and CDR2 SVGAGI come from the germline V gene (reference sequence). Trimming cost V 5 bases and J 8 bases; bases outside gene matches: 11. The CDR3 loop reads CASSDDGTRIDEQFF. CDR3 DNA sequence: TGTGCCAGCAGTGACGACGGGACTAGGATCGATGAGCAGTTCTTC.

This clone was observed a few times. The CDR3 sequence is CASSLDPLKATQYF. CDR3 coding DNA: TGCGCCAGCAGCTTGGACCCCCTCAAGGCGACCCAGTACTTC. J is TRBJ2-5 and V is TRBV5-1; D is unclear. The germline gives CDR1 SGHRS, CDR2 YFSETQ. The V end lost 0 bases, the J end lost 7 bases, and 13 bases lay between the germline ends. The length of the CDR3 is 14 residues.